The next 27 T cell receptor beta chains were all read from a single sample in a study of T cell repertoires in cytomegalovirus infection. Each CDR3 protein is one row after TCRdb ran MiXCR on the reads. The table has about 450,000 distinct CDR3 sequences, approximately 31% seen once; the top ten hold roughly 13%. The material sequenced was PBMCs. Receptor source: a human donor in good health (CMV status not recorded). Some clones in this sample may be carry-over from other donors' samples.

The rearrangement joins TRBV6-2 or TRBV6-3 to TRBJ2-3; TRBD1 might be the D (6 bases). CDR1 and CDR2 from the germline V gene are MNHEY and SVGEGT. Between the trimmed V and J ends, which lost 4 bases and 9 bases, there was a span of 11 bases. The CDR3 is made up of 12 amino acids. The CDR3 DNA sequence: TGTGCCAGCAGTTTCGACAGGAAGACGCAGTATTTT. Amino acid sequence: CASSFDRKTQYF.

A word on this clonotype: Since a much larger clone is just one base distant, this may be a read error. This CDR3 is missing its conserved last phenylalanine or tryptophan, likely due to a read error. The V call is TRBV7-6, the J call TRBJ1-1; D unclear. This CDR3 has 12 amino acids. Germline V gene data show CDR1 as SGHVS and CDR2 as FNYEAQ. With 1 base removed from V and 11 bases from J, the gap between germline ends came to 11 bases. The CDR3 here is CASSLVGFEAFL. In DNA form, the CDR3 reads TGTGCCAGCAGCTTAGTTGGATTTGAGGCTTTCCTT.

There are many counts of this clonotype. The rearrangement links TRBV7-2 to TRBJ2-1; D uncertain. The ends were cut back, 2 bases at V and 8 bases at J, with 19 bases in the middle. CDR3 size: 16 residues. CDR1 and CDR2 (germline): SGHTA, FQGNSA. CDR3 coding DNA: TGTGCCAGCAGCTTAACCCCCACGGCTAGTGAATATGAGCAGTTCTTC. Amino acid sequence: CASSLTPTASEYEQFF.

This clonotype showed up just a few times. This chain connects TRBV5-4 to TRBJ2-1; TRBD1 or TRBD2 may be the D gene (5 bases each). Per germline, CDR1 SGHNT and CDR2 YYREEE (reference sequence). CDR3 length: 16 residues. The V gene lost 0 bases and the J gene lost 3 bases, with 13 bases spanning the gap. The CDR3 sequence is CASSLVRGTSYNEQFF. CDR3 DNA sequence: TGTGCCAGCAGCTTGGTGAGGGGAACTAGCTACAATGAGCAGTTCTTC.

This clonotype was seen at least ten times. This chain connects TRBV7-2 to TRBJ1-1, with D hard to call. The CDR3 covers 13 residues. The germline CDR1 and CDR2 sequences are SGHTA and FQGNSA. V was shortened by 8 bases and J by 2 bases, with 12 bases between the two germline ends. The CDR3 region is CASQESVNTEAFF. CDR3 nucleotides: TGTGCCAGCCAGGAGAGCGTCAACACTGAAGCTTTCTTT.

This clonotype was counted a single time. The rearrangement uses TRBV7-9 and TRBJ1-1, with D uncertain. There are 15 residues in the CDR3. V was cut by 1 base and J by 1 base, with 10 bases left in between. Germline loops: CDR1 SEHNR, CDR2 FQNEAQ (reference sequence). The CDR3 DNA follows: TGTGCCAGCAGCTTAGTTCCAGGACCGAACACTGAAGCTTTCTTT. Translation: CASSLVPGPNTEAFF.

Turning to this clonotype: This may be a read error: a much more frequent sequence differs by one nucleotide. V and J are TRBV7-2 and TRBJ2-3, with 7 bases identical to TRBD2. The CDR3 covers 16 residues. Germline V CDR1 and CDR2: SGHTA, FQGNSA. The CDR3 nucleotides read TGTGCCAGCCGCTTAGGAGGTCTAGCGGCCACAGATACGCAGTATTTT. Protein product: CASRLGGLAATDTQYF.

This clonotype has a count of ten or more. The gene calls are TRBV7-2 and TRBJ2-3, with 8 bases fitting TRBD1. The germline CDR1 and CDR2 sequences are SGHTA and FQGNSA. There are 19 residues in the CDR3. J was trimmed by 7 bases and V by 1 base; bases with no gene match: 19. This CDR3 reads CASSLDWRTGTGSLNTQYF. CDR3 DNA: TGTGCCAGCAGCTTAGATTGGAGAACCGGGACAGGCTCTTTGAATACGCAGTATTTT.

This clonotype was detected a few times. CDR3 sequence (DNA): TGCAGTGCTAGTACGGCAAACTATGGCTACACCTTC. This encodes CSASTANYGYTF. The chain recombines TRBV20-1 with TRBJ1-2; D unresolved. Germline lookup yields CDR1 DFQATT and CDR2 SNEGSKA (reference sequence). Trimming stripped 3 bases from V and 2 bases from J, with 7 bases between. CDR3 size: 12 residues.

This clonotype has more than one count but fewer than ten. This chain connects TRBV20-1 to TRBJ2-1; TRBD2 matches 12 bases. J lost 8 bases, V lost 0 bases, and 5 bases had no gene match. The CDR3 is made up of 15 amino acids. From germline, CDR1 is DFQATT and CDR2 SNEGSKA (reference sequence). CDR3 residues: CSARDLLAGGYEQFF. DNA for the CDR3: TGCAGTGCTAGAGACTTACTAGCGGGGGGCTATGAGCAGTTCTTC.

The J gene is TRBJ2-1, the V gene TRBV4-2; D gene unclear. The CDR3 runs 16 residues. Trimming removed 0 bases at V and 3 bases at J, with 12 bases between. CDR1 and CDR2 from the germline V gene are LGHNA and YNFKEQ. CDR3 sequence: CASSQEIGGRYNEQFF. The CDR3, as DNA: TGTGCCAGCAGCCAAGAAATTGGCGGCCGCTACAATGAGCAGTTCTTC.

On this clonotype: Compared with germline, one end of the junction differs, possibly owing to a read error. The gene calls are TRBV7-2 and TRBJ2-3; D may be TRBD2 (5 bases). Per germline, CDR1 SGHTA and CDR2 FQGNSA. This CDR3 contains 20 residues. Written as DNA, the CDR3 is TGTGCCAGCCACTTAGACTATCTTCAACAGACCGGGAAAAGCACAGATCCGCAGTATTTT. Encoded protein: CASHLDYLQQTGKSTDPQYF.

This clonotype was observed at least ten times. J is TRBJ2-3 and V is TRBV6-1, with TRBD1 matching 9 bases. The trim removed 7 bases at V and 2 bases at J, leaving 10 bases unmatched. This CDR3 has 16 amino acids. Germline loops: CDR1 MNHNS, CDR2 SASEGT. The CDR3 sequence is CASKMTGGWPTDTQYF. CDR3 sequence (DNA): TGTGCCAGCAAAATGACAGGGGGTTGGCCCACAGATACGCAGTATTTT.

This clonotype occurred many times. The V and J genes are TRBV7-8 and TRBJ2-2; possibly TRBD2 for D (7 bases). Trimming cost V 1 base and J 6 bases, with 18 bases left between them. Germline V gene data show CDR1 as SGHVS and CDR2 as FQNEAQ. CDR3 length equals 17 residues. CDR3 amino acids: CASSLVGGATGSGELFF. The CDR3 DNA sequence: TGTGCCAGCAGCTTAGTGGGGGGGGCAACGGGGTCCGGGGAGCTGTTTTTT. The variable domain in full, with the rest retrieved from reference TRBV7-8 and TRBJ2-2, is GAGVSQSPRYKVAKRGQDVALRCDPISGHVSLFWYQQALGQGPEFLTYFQNEAQLDKSGLPSDRFFAERPEGSVSTLKIQRTQQEDSAVYLCASSLVGGATGSGELFFGEGSRLTVL.

The chain carries TRBV6-1 and TRBJ2-1; D may be TRBD1 or TRBD2 (6 bases each). There are 15 residues in the CDR3. Trimming removed 7 bases from V and 10 bases from J, with 23 bases in between. Per germline, CDR1 MNHNS and CDR2 SASEGT. In DNA, the CDR3 is TGTGCCAGCAAGGGGGGTAGCGGCGGCCTCATGGAGCAGTTCTTC. Translated: CASKGGSGGLMEQFF.

This clonotype was recorded many times. The V call is TRBV29-1, the J call TRBJ2-7; TRBD2 aligns across 8 bases. V shed 4 bases, J shed 5 bases, and the junction held 4 bases outside the gene matches. The CDR3 contains 12 residues. The germline V gene has CDR1 SQVTM and CDR2 ANQGSEA. CDR3 region: CSVGSGGHEQYF. CDR3 DNA sequence: TGCAGCGTTGGGAGCGGGGGCCACGAGCAGTACTTC.

A few counts support this clonotype. The chain links TRBV5-1 to TRBJ1-1; D may be TRBD1 (6 bases). Trimming removed 0 bases at V and 11 bases at J, with 17 bases between. This CDR3 comprises 14 residues. Germline values: CDR1 SGHRS, CDR2 YFSETQ. CDR3 residues: CASSLGGGRTVAFF. As DNA, the CDR3 is TGCGCCAGCAGCTTGGGAGGGGGGCGAACGGTCGCTTTCTTT.

Note on this clonotype: This sequence may be a read error, since a much larger clone differs from it by one base. J is TRBJ1-5 and V is TRBV11-2; possibly TRBD1 for D (5 bases). Germline CDR1 is SGHAT and CDR2 is FQNNGV. This CDR3 has 12 amino acids. This CDR3 reads CASSAGNHPQHF. The CDR3 DNA reads as TGTGCCAGCAGCGCAGGGAATCATCCCCAGCATTTT. The entire variable domain, with the rest obtained from reference TRBV11-2 and TRBJ1-5, is as follows: EAGVAQSPRYKIIEKRQSVAFWCNPISGHATLYWYQQILGQGPKLLIQFQNNGVVDDSQLPKDRFSAERLKGVDSTLKIQPAKLEDSAVYLCASSAGNHPQHFGDGTRLSIL.

The rearrangement links TRBV2 to TRBJ2-3; D is unresolved. The germline V gene encodes CDR1 SNHLY and CDR2 FYNNEI. Trimming stripped 10 bases from V and 0 bases from J, with 2 bases between. This CDR3 comprises 10 residues. The CDR3 sequence: CATSTDTQYF. The CDR3 DNA follows: TGTGCCACGAGCACAGATACGCAGTATTTT. The complete variable domain, with remaining parts taken from reference TRBV2 and TRBJ2-3, reads EPEVTQTPSHQVTQMGQEVILRCVPISNHLYFYWYRQILGQKVEFLVSFYNNEISEKSEIFDDQFSVERPDGSNFTLKIRSTKLEDSAMYFCATSTDTQYFGPGTRLTVL.

This clonotype appeared many times. The V gene is TRBV7-2, the J gene TRBJ2-7; D is possibly TRBD2 (5 bases). Trimming shortened V by 2 bases and J by 5 bases, and 16 bases separated the two germline ends. Germline V lookup: CDR1 SGHTA, CDR2 FQGNSA. The CDR3 length is 15 residues. The CDR3, as DNA: TGTGCCAGCAGCTTAAAATCCGCGGGTATCAACGAGCAGTACTTC. Protein sequence: CASSLKSAGINEQYF.

This clonotype appeared a few times. The chain couples TRBV6-6 to TRBJ1-4; no reliable D call. Deletions cut 1 base from V and 2 bases from J, with 8 bases between. Germline V gene data show CDR1 as MNHNY and CDR2 as SVGAGI (reference sequence). There are 15 residues in the CDR3. CDR3 coding DNA: TGTGCCAGCAGTTACTTAAGGGAGACTAATGAAAAACTGTTTTTT. It is translated as CASSYLRETNEKLFF.

This clonotype has ten or more counts. V and J are TRBV7-6 and TRBJ1-2, with 9 bases lining up with TRBD1. Germline V gene sequence: CDR1 SGHVS, CDR2 FNYEAQ. Trimming took 5 bases from V and 0 from J; bases not matched to a gene: 4. This CDR3 spans 15 amino acids. The CDR3 loop reads CASSRGTGPNYGYTF. CDR3 DNA sequence: TGTGCCAGCAGCCGGGGGACAGGGCCTAACTATGGCTACACCTTC.

This clonotype was detected a few times. The CDR3 reads CASSLAAGDAMDGYTF. The CDR3, as DNA: TGCGCCAGCAGCTTGGCCGCAGGGGACGCGATGGATGGCTACACCTTC. The chain employs TRBV5-1 and TRBJ1-2, with D tentatively TRBD1 (6 bases). Germline CDR1 is SGHRS and CDR2 is YFSETQ. V dropped 0 bases and J dropped 6 bases, with 18 bases sitting between them. This CDR3 spans 16 amino acids. Combining the CDR3 with reference TRBV5-1 and TRBJ1-2 gives the whole variable domain KAGVTQTPRYLIKTRGQQVTLSCSPISGHRSVSWYQQTPGQGLQFLFEYFSETQRNKGNFPGRFSGRQFSNSRSEMNVSTLELGDSALYLCASSLAAGDAMDGYTFGSGTRLTVV.

Points on this clonotype: As the CDR3 is not closed by the conserved phenylalanine or tryptophan, this likely results from a read error. V and J are TRBV7-2 and TRBJ2-7; TRBD2 agrees at 15 bases. The CDR3 has 17 residues. After removal of 5 bases from V and 4 bases from J, the junction contained 9 bases not matched to a gene. Germline V gene lookup returns CDR1 SGHTA and CDR2 FQGNSA. This CDR3 reads CASSRRGLAGGGYEQYL. CDR3 DNA sequence: TGTGCCAGCAGCAGACGGGGACTAGCGGGGGGAGGGTACGAGCAGTACTTA.

This clonotype was detected a few times. This chain joins TRBV5-1 and TRBJ1-2; possibly TRBD1 for D (6 bases). This CDR3 region has 16 residues. Germline V gene sequence: CDR1 SGHRS, CDR2 YFSETQ. V dropped 0 bases and J dropped 7 bases, with 19 bases sitting between them. The CDR3 is CASSLGAPTGHSGYTF. In DNA form, the CDR3 reads TGCGCCAGCAGCTTGGGGGCCCCCACAGGGCACTCTGGCTACACCTTC.

This clonotype was counted a few times. J is TRBJ1-2 and V is TRBV19; 9 bases are a match to TRBD1. The V gene's germline CDR1 is LNHDA and CDR2 SQIVND (reference sequence). J gave up 0 bases and V 6 bases, and 14 bases lay outside the gene matches. The CDR3 spans 18 residues. In DNA form, the CDR3 reads TGTGCCAGTAGCCGTACGGGGACAGGGCCGTTCGCTAACTATGGCTACACCTTC. It encodes CASSRTGTGPFANYGYTF.

This clonotype was counted between two and nine times. The V call is TRBV7-2, the J call TRBJ2-1, with D unresolved. The germline V and J ends were trimmed by 5 bases and 8 bases, with 13 bases remaining between them. Per germline, CDR1 SGHTA and CDR2 FQGNSA. The CDR3 spans 13 residues. CDR3 in DNA: TGTGCCAGCAGCCCCCCTGACCTTTATGAGCAGTTCTTC. This sequence encodes CASSPPDLYEQFF.